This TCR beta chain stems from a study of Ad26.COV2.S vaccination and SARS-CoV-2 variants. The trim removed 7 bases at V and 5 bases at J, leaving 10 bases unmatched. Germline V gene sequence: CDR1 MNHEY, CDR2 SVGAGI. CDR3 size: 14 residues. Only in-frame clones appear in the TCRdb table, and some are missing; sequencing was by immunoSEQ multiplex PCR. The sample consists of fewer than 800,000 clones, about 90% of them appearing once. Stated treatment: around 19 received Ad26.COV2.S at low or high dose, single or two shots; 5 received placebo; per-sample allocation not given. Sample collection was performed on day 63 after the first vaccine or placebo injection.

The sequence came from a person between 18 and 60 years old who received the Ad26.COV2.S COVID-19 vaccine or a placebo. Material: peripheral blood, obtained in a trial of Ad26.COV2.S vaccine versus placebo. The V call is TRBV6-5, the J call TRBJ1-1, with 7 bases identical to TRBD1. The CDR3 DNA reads TGTGCCAGCAATCGCGACAGGGTGGGGACTGAAGCTTTCTTT. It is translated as CASNRDRVGTEAFF.